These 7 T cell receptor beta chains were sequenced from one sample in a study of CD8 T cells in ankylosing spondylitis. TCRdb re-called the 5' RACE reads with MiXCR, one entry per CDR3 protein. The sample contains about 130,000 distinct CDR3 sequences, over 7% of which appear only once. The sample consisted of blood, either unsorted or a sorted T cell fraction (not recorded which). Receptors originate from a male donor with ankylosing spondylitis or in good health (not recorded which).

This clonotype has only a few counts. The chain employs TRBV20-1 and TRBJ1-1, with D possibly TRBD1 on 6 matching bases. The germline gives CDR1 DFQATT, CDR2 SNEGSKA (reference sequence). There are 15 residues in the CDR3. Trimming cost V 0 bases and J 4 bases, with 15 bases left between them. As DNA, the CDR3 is TGCAGTGCTAGAGAGGGTGACAGGAGAGGCACTGAAGCTTTCTTT. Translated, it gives CSAREGDRRGTEAFF.

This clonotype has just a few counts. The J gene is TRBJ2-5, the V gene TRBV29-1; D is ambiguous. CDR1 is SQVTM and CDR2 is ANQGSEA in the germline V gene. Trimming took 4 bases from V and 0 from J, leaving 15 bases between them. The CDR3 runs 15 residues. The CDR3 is CSVGGVQTYQETQYF. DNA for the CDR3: TGCAGCGTTGGCGGTGTTCAGACGTACCAAGAGACCCAGTACTTC.

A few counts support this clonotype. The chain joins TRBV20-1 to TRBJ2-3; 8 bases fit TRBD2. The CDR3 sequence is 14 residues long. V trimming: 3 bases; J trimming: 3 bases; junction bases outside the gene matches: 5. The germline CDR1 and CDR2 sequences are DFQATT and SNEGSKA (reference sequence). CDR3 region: CSASRLASTDTQYF. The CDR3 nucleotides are TGCAGTGCTAGTAGACTAGCGAGTACAGATACGCAGTATTTT.

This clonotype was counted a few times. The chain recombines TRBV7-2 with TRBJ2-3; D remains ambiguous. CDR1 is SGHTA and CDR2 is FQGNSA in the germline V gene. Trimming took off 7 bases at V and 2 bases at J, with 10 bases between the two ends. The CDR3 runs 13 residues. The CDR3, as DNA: TGTGCCAGCACCTCTACCCTCACAGATACGCAGTATTTT. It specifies CASTSTLTDTQYF.

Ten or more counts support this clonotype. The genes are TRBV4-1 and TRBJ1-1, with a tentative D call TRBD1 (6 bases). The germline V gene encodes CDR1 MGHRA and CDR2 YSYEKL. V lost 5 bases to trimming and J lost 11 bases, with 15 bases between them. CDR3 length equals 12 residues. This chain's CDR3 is CASSGQGRGAFF. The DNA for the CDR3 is TGCGCCAGCAGCGGGCAGGGAAGGGGGGCTTTCTTT.

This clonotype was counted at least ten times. The CDR3 protein is CASSFDRGLNNEQFF. The CDR3 DNA reads TGTGCCAGCAGTTTCGACAGGGGGCTCAACAATGAGCAGTTCTTC. The J gene is TRBJ2-1, the V gene TRBV6-5, with TRBD1 matching over 10 bases. J was trimmed by 5 bases and V by 4 bases; bases with no gene match: 5. The CDR3 is 15 amino acids. Per germline, CDR1 MNHEY and CDR2 SVGAGI.

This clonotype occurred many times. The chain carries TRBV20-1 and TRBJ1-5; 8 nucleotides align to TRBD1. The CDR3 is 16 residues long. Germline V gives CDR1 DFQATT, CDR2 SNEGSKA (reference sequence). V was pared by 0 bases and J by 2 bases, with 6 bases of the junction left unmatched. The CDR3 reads CSARDIWGQGNQPQHF. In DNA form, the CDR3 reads TGCAGTGCTAGAGATATTTGGGGACAGGGCAATCAGCCCCAGCATTTT.